Each of the 14 T cell receptor beta chains below was sequenced from the same sample in a study of cytomegalovirus exposure and HLA in healthy donors. Primers: 60 Vbeta forward and 13 Jbeta reverse. Only in-frame clones appear in the TCRdb table, and some are missing; sequencing was by immunoSEQ multiplex PCR. The sample has over 150,000 clones; about 76% are singletons. The sample taken for sequencing was PBMCs. The source is a man aged 30-40 years in good health and CMV-seropositive.

V is TRBV7-9 and J is TRBJ2-5; 12 bases agree with TRBD2. CDR1 is SEHNR and CDR2 is FQNEAQ in the germline V gene (reference sequence). After removal of 2 bases from V and 1 base from J, the junction contained 2 bases not matched to a gene. This CDR3 region has 16 residues. The CDR3: CASSLILAGGQETQYF. The DNA of the CDR3 is TGTGCCAGCAGCTTAATACTAGCGGGAGGCCAAGAGACCCAGTACTTC.

This clone was seen a few times. The V gene is TRBV5-1, the J gene TRBJ1-5; no clear D. Germline V gene data show CDR1 as SGHRS and CDR2 as YFSETQ. V gave up 3 bases and J gave up 1 base, with 8 bases separating them. The CDR3 covers 14 residues. CDR3 region: CASSSGESNQPQHF. DNA for the CDR3: TGCGCCAGCAGCTCGGGAGAGAGCAATCAGCCCCAGCATTTT.

In its sample, this clone was seen a few times. The chain carries TRBV6-5 and TRBJ1-2; D possibly corresponds to TRBD1 (5 bases). The CDR3 has 13 residues. In germline, CDR1 is MNHEY, CDR2 SVGAGI. Trimming shortened V by 5 bases and J by 3 bases, and 10 bases separated the two germline ends. CDR3 in amino acids: CASSESRDYGYTF. In DNA, the CDR3 is TGTGCCAGCAGTGAAAGCAGGGACTATGGCTACACCTTC.

The V and J genes are TRBV7-6 and TRBJ2-2; D possibly corresponds to TRBD1 (5 bases). Germline V CDR1 and CDR2: SGHVS, FNYEAQ. The CDR3 sequence is 14 residues long. Deletions cut 5 bases from V and 2 bases from J, with 9 bases between. CDR3 sequence reads: CASSPGQNTGELFF. The CDR3 DNA reads as TGTGCCAGCAGCCCCGGACAAAACACCGGGGAGCTGTTTTTT.

The chain has TRBV7-9 and TRBJ1-2; 8 positions match TRBD1. Germline V gene data show CDR1 as SEHNR and CDR2 as FQNEAQ (reference sequence). The V gene end was trimmed by 6 bases and the J gene end by 2 bases; junction bases not matched to a gene: 8. This CDR3 comprises 15 residues. CDR3 residues: CASSLQGGLNYGYTF. CDR3 in DNA: TGTGCCAGCAGTTTACAGGGGGGTTTGAACTATGGCTACACCTTC.

The chain employs TRBV9 and TRBJ2-1, with 9 bases matching TRBD2. The CDR3 sequence is 15 residues long. CDR1 SGDLS and CDR2 YYNGEE come from the germline V gene. V lost 5 bases and J lost 5; bases outside the gene matches: 8. CDR3 residues: CASSSRAGGDNEQFF. The CDR3 bases are TGTGCCAGCAGTTCCAGGGCGGGGGGGGACAATGAGCAGTTCTTC.

The gene calls are TRBV30 and TRBJ1-4; no clear D gene. V lost 1 base and J lost 7, with 10 bases in between. This CDR3 is 13 amino acids long. Germline V CDR1 and CDR2: GTSNPN, SVGIG (reference sequence). This CDR3 reads CAWSGLFGEKLFF. The DNA of the CDR3 is TGTGCCTGGAGTGGCCTATTTGGTGAAAAACTGTTTTTT.

The chain couples TRBV7-9 to TRBJ1-1; D perhaps matches TRBD1 (5 bases). Germline V gene data show CDR1 as SEHNR and CDR2 as FQNEAQ (reference sequence). Between the trimmed V and J ends, which lost 1 base and 0 bases, there was a span of 6 bases. This CDR3 contains 14 residues. The chain's CDR3 is CASSLGQLNTEAFF. The DNA of the CDR3 is TGTGCCAGCAGCTTAGGACAGCTGAACACTGAAGCTTTCTTT.

Worth noting for this clone: Sequence at one end of the junction differs from germline and may be a read error. The chain uses TRBV6-1 and TRBJ2-7; weak D call: TRBD1 (6 bases). This CDR3 is 13 amino acids long. CDR1 is MNHNS and CDR2 is SASEGT in the germline V gene. This CDR3 reads CASSDGTLHTRDF. DNA for the CDR3: TGTGCCAGCAGTGACGGGACACTCCATACAAGAGACTTC.

This chain connects TRBV5-6 to TRBJ1-6, with D possibly TRBD1 on 5 matching bases. The CDR3 covers 16 residues. Germline V gene sequence: CDR1 SGHDT, CDR2 YYEEEE. V gave up 0 bases and J gave up 5 bases, with 12 bases separating them. The CDR3 reads CASSLGPQGNNSPLHF. The CDR3 DNA reads as TGTGCCAGCAGCTTGGGCCCGCAGGGAAATAATTCACCCCTCCACTTT.

CDR3 bases: TGTGCCAGCTCACCTCAGGGGAACGAGCAGTACTTC. Protein product: CASSPQGNEQYF. V is TRBV18 and J is TRBJ2-7; possible D gene TRBD1, 6 bases. Trimming removed 3 bases from V and 5 bases from J, with 8 bases in between. This CDR3 comprises 12 residues. Germline loops: CDR1 KGHSH, CDR2 LQKENI.

V and J are TRBV9 and TRBJ1-3; D perhaps matches TRBD1 (6 bases). V was clipped by 3 bases and J by 2 bases, with 18 bases between them. The CDR3 loop spans 17 amino acids. Germline CDR1 and CDR2: SGDLS and YYNGEE. The CDR3 sequence is CASSAVPGVGAGNTIYF. DNA for the CDR3: TGTGCCAGCAGCGCAGTCCCAGGGGTCGGCGCTGGAAACACCATATATTTT.

The chain is built from TRBV6-5 and TRBJ2-5, with D tentatively TRBD2 (5 bases). Trimming pared 8 bases from V and 2 bases from J, leaving 6 bases between. The CDR3 contains 11 residues. Germline CDR1 reads MNHEY; CDR2 reads SVGAGI. The DNA for the CDR3 is TGTGCCAGCCGCGGGCAAGAGACCCAGTACTTC. It specifies CASRGQETQYF.

The DNA of the CDR3 is TGTGCCAGCAGCTCCGCCGGCACTGAAGCTTTCTTT. It translates to CASSSAGTEAFF. This chain links TRBV11-3 with TRBJ1-1; D uncertain. This CDR3 spans 12 amino acids. Deletions cut 4 bases from V and 4 bases from J, with 7 bases between. The V gene's germline CDR1 is SGHNT and CDR2 YENEEA.